Listed below are T cell receptor beta chains from one sample, sequenced in a study of shared clonotypes between healthy human individuals. Libraries were prepared by immunoSEQ multiplex PCR; TCRdb keeps only in-frame clonotypes and omits some of them. This table has around 690,000 clones, roughly 88% appearing once. The sample was memory CD8+ T cells from PBMCs. These receptors came from a man between 18 and 35 years old in good health. Some clones in this sample may be carry-over from other donors' samples. Both conserved end residues are trimmed from each CDR3. Only some rows state a clone size, as once, few, many or a class for expanded clones.

CDR3,size,J,V
ASRLALYNEQF,-,TRBJ2-1,TRBV11-1
ASSPGSRTEAF,-,TRBJ1-1,TRBV14
AWLTVGGIQY,many,TRBJ2-4,TRBV30
AWSYLTGGQF,-,TRBJ2-1,TRBV30
ASSTTRGTTGLQETQY,-,TRBJ2-5,TRBV25-1
ASSEARRHYNEQF,-,TRBJ2-1,TRBV5-6
ASSPSDALPPEQY,-,TRBJ2-7,TRBV28
ASSATDRANTGELF,-,TRBJ2-2,TRBV5-1
ASSQGSTGNYGYT,-,TRBJ1-2,TRBV4-3
AWSVLGPVDEQY,-,TRBJ2-7,TRBV30
ASSPALSNTEAF,once,TRBJ1-1,TRBV6-5
ASSLQGNEQF,-,TRBJ2-1,TRBV27
ATIDPGWGYNEQF,-,TRBJ2-1,TRBV7-9
ASSLVGQGQGTEAF,-,TRBJ1-1,TRBV27
ASSFALSSGKGYEQY,-,TRBJ2-7,TRBV12-1
ASSPDTQRYEQY,-,TRBJ2-7,TRBV9
ASSLRGPETQY,-,TRBJ2-5,TRBV28
ASGTGGYEQY,-,TRBJ2-7,TRBV27
ASSAGLTSYEQY,-,TRBJ2-7,TRBV7-9
ASSALWNRSYEQY,-,TRBJ2-7,TRBV2
ASSRRTGPVYEQY,-,TRBJ2-7,TRBV27
ASSQQGETQY,-,TRBJ2-5,TRBV13
ASSYSKRGSSEQY,-,TRBJ2-7,TRBV6-5
ASSARGIREVDNEQF,-,TRBJ2-1,TRBV4-1
ASSGQGWAQPQH,-,TRBJ1-5,TRBV28
ASSQAGAVENEQF,once,TRBJ2-1,TRBV4-1
ASGDRTASHEQY,once,TRBJ2-7,TRBV10-2
ASSWDRADSPLH,-,TRBJ1-6,TRBV6-5
ASSLWTSMNTEAF,-,TRBJ1-1,TRBV28
ASSILQGDEQY,-,TRBJ2-7,TRBV19
ASSPTRDLDLSDTQY,-,TRBJ2-3,TRBV7-9
ASSSRSGETYNEQF,-,TRBJ2-1,TRBV11-3
ASSEQGWTEAF,-,TRBJ1-1,TRBV6-4
ASSYGLNIQY,-,TRBJ2-4,TRBV11-2
ASRDRGSGNTIY,-,TRBJ1-3,TRBV2